This entry lists 26 T cell receptor beta chains sequenced from one sample in a study of a mutant IDH1 vaccine in newly diagnosed glioma. Sequenced by immunoSEQ multiplex PCR; TCRdb stores in-frame clones only, minus some. The sample holds about 32,000 clones, more than 75% seen once. Antigens for these TCRs are unknown. Time point: week 35, safety follow-up. It was 300 ug of mutant IDH1 20-mer peptide that made up each vaccine dose, given with topical imiquimod. Specimen: PBMCs, collected from a glioma patient whose treatment included an IDH1 peptide vaccine. These receptors originate from a man aged 25-45 years with glioma.

The rearrangement links TRBV7-2 to TRBJ2-2; D remains unclear. V was trimmed by 3 bases and J by 1 base, leaving 6 bases between them. The CDR3 is 14 amino acids. Germline CDR1 reads SGHTA; CDR2 reads FQGNSA. Here the CDR3 DNA reads TGTGCCAGCAGCTTCCGGTGGAACACCGGGGAGCTGTTTTTT. Protein product: CASSFRWNTGELFF.

The J gene is TRBJ2-7, the V gene TRBV30, with D unclear. The CDR3 runs 14 residues. V lost 1 base and J lost 5, with 15 bases in between. From germline, CDR1 is GTSNPN and CDR2 SVGIG (reference sequence). CDR3 DNA: TGTGCCTGGAGTGGGTTAGCCGGTTTCGACGAGCAGTACTTC. Its translation is CAWSGLAGFDEQYF. The full variable domain, completed using reference TRBV30 and TRBJ2-7, is SQTIHQWPATLVQPVGSPLSLECTVEGTSNPNLYWYRQAAGRGLQLLFYSVGIGQISSEVPQNLSASRPQDRQFILSSKKLLLSDSGFYLCAWSGLAGFDEQYFGPGTRLTVT.

There are a few counts of this clone. The same CDR3 arises from other DNA sequences in this sample as well. The chain is built from TRBV15 and TRBJ1-4; D remains unclear. Trimming removed 5 bases from V and 0 bases from J, with 10 bases in between. Germline V gene data show CDR1 as LNHNV and CDR2 as YYDKDF (reference sequence). There are 15 residues in the CDR3. CDR3 amino acids: CATSPGQATNEKLFF. The CDR3 coding sequence is TGTGCCACCAGCCCGGGCCAGGCAACTAATGAAAAACTGTTTTTT.

This chain joins TRBV6-6 and TRBJ1-2, with no clear D. Germline-derived CDR1 and CDR2 are MNHNY and SVGAGI (reference sequence). The V gene lost 9 bases and the J gene lost 2 bases, with 7 bases spanning the gap. The CDR3 spans 11 residues. The CDR3 DNA reads TGTGCCAGTCGGGAAAACTATGGCTACACCTTC. Its translation: CASRENYGYTF.

CDR3 residues: CASSWTKTEKLFF. The CDR3 DNA follows: TGTGCCAGCAGCTGGACCAAGACTGAAAAACTGTTTTTT. The V gene is TRBV27, the J gene TRBJ1-4; no reliable D call. The V gene's germline CDR1 is MNHEY and CDR2 SMNVEV (reference sequence). The CDR3 length is 13 residues. V was trimmed by 6 bases and J by 7 bases, leaving 12 bases between them.

The chain is built from TRBV5-4 and TRBJ2-7; D ambiguous. CDR3 size: 15 residues. Trimming cost V 0 bases and J 5 bases, with 15 bases left between them. Per the germline V gene, CDR1 is SGHNT and CDR2 is YYREEE (reference sequence). CDR3 region: CASSLDLPFVNEQYF. Written as DNA, the CDR3 is TGTGCCAGCAGCTTGGACTTGCCTTTCGTTAACGAGCAGTACTTC.

The rearrangement links TRBV11-1 to TRBJ2-7, with D perhaps matching TRBD2 (6 bases). This CDR3 contains 14 residues. The germline CDR1 and CDR2 sequences are SGHAT and FQDESV (reference sequence). V lost 5 bases and J 4 bases, leaving 15 bases between the germline ends. The chain's CDR3 is CASSHSPGEYEQYF. The CDR3 coding sequence is TGTGCCAGCAGCCACTCACCGGGGGAGTACGAGCAGTACTTC.

The V call is TRBV5-1, the J call TRBJ2-7; D is perhaps TRBD1 or TRBD2 (5 bases each). Germline V gene sequence: CDR1 SGHRS, CDR2 YFSETQ. This CDR3 has 14 amino acids. V was cut by 4 bases and J by 5 bases, with 16 bases left in between. The CDR3 spells CASSGDPRGDEQYF. CDR3 nucleotides: TGCGCCAGCAGCGGGGACCCGCGAGGAGACGAGCAGTACTTC. Combining the CDR3 with reference TRBV5-1 and TRBJ2-7 gives the whole variable domain KAGVTQTPRYLIKTRGQQVTLSCSPISGHRSVSWYQQTPGQGLQFLFEYFSETQRNKGNFPGRFSGRQFSNSRSEMNVSTLELGDSALYLCASSGDPRGDEQYFGPGTRLTVT.

The chain carries TRBV7-9 and TRBJ2-1, with D possibly TRBD2 on 6 matching bases. The length of the CDR3 is 15 residues. Germline lookup yields CDR1 SEHNR and CDR2 FQNEAQ (reference sequence). V shed 0 bases and J shed 4 bases, with 10 bases lying between them. Written as DNA, the CDR3 is TGTGCCAGCAGCTTAGCCGAGGGGACTTACAATGAGCAGTTCTTC. Its protein is CASSLAEGTYNEQFF.

V gene TRBV30 combines with J gene TRBJ2-5; no clear D gene. Germline CDR1 is GTSNPN and CDR2 is SVGIG (reference sequence). The germline V and J ends were trimmed by 0 bases and 1 base, with 18 bases remaining between them. The CDR3 runs to 17 residues. This CDR3 reads CAWSVSFARAFQETQYF. The CDR3, as DNA: TGTGCCTGGAGTGTATCCTTCGCCAGAGCCTTCCAAGAGACCCAGTACTTC. The complete variable domain, with remaining parts taken from reference TRBV30 and TRBJ2-5, reads SQTIHQWPATLVQPVGSPLSLECTVEGTSNPNLYWYRQAAGRGLQLLFYSVGIGQISSEVPQNLSASRPQDRQFILSSKKLLLSDSGFYLCAWSVSFARAFQETQYFGPGTRLLVL.

The CDR3 here is CASSLPGVTDTQYF. CDR3 coding DNA: TGCGCCAGCAGCTTGCCCGGAGTCACAGATACGCAGTATTTT. V gene TRBV5-1 combines with J gene TRBJ2-3, with no clear D. The germline V gene encodes CDR1 SGHRS and CDR2 YFSETQ. V was cut by 1 base and J by 2 bases, with 8 bases left in between. The CDR3 spans 14 residues.

The V gene is TRBV5-4, the J gene TRBJ2-7, with TRBD2 matching over 8 bases. Germline loops: CDR1 SGHNT, CDR2 YYREEE (reference sequence). The CDR3 is 15 amino acids. V shed 0 bases, J shed 5 bases, and the junction held 7 bases outside the gene matches. CDR3 in amino acids: CASSLDRAGVNEQYF. The DNA for the CDR3 is TGTGCCAGCAGCTTGGATCGAGCGGGAGTGAACGAGCAGTACTTC.

This clone turned up a few times. CDR3 DNA: TGTGCCATCGGGCGGCAGGAGGACAATGAAAAACTGTTTTTT. Amino acids: CAIGRQEDNEKLFF. V usage is TRBV10-3 and J usage is TRBJ1-4, with D unclear. Trimming shortened V by 8 bases and J by 5 bases, and 15 bases separated the two germline ends. The CDR3 is made up of 14 amino acids. CDR1 is ENHRY and CDR2 is SYGVKD in the germline V gene.

The rearrangement joins TRBV7-2 to TRBJ2-7; 11 bases are a match to TRBD1. The CDR3 extends over 15 amino acids. Trimming removed 4 bases from V and 4 bases from J; junction bases left unmatched: 6. Germline CDR1 reads SGHTA; CDR2 reads FQGNSA. This CDR3 is CASSSSGTGGYEQYF. The CDR3 nucleotides read TGTGCCAGCAGCTCCTCCGGGACAGGGGGTTACGAGCAGTACTTC.

The J gene is TRBJ2-5, the V gene TRBV5-6, with TRBD1 identical over 11 bases. Losses at the gene ends were 4 bases for V and 5 bases for J; bases not matched to a gene: 4. Germline lookup yields CDR1 SGHDT and CDR2 YYEEEE. The CDR3 is 14 amino acids. This chain's CDR3 is CASSQGTGGETQYF. Written as DNA, the CDR3 is TGTGCCAGCAGCCAGGGGACAGGGGGGGAGACCCAGTACTTC.

This clone occurred once. The rearrangement uses TRBV13 and TRBJ1-1; the D is unclear. V lost 4 bases and J lost 1, with 16 bases in between. This CDR3 comprises 16 residues. Germline V gene sequence: CDR1 PRHDT, CDR2 FYEKMQ (reference sequence). The CDR3 spells CASSSRGRGANTEAFF. DNA of the CDR3: TGTGCCAGCAGCTCCCGGGGTAGAGGAGCGAACACTGAAGCTTTCTTT.

V usage is TRBV5-1 and J usage is TRBJ1-1; perhaps TRBD1 as D (6 bases). This CDR3 comprises 14 residues. V lost 3 bases to trimming and J lost 1 base, with 10 bases between them. Per germline, CDR1 SGHRS and CDR2 YFSETQ. In DNA, the CDR3 is TGCGCCAGCAGCTCACAGGGAGGGAACACTGAAGCTTTCTTT. Translated: CASSSQGGNTEAFF.

The CDR3 loop is CASSPPGGSYEQYF. CDR3 DNA sequence: TGTGCCAGCTCACCACCGGGGGGATCCTACGAGCAGTACTTC. The V call is TRBV18, the J call TRBJ2-7, with a possible D match to TRBD2 (6 bases). This CDR3 has 14 amino acids. V was trimmed by 0 bases and J by 1 base, leaving 7 bases between them. Looked up from germline, CDR1 is KGHSH and CDR2 is LQKENI. Looking up the rest from reference TRBV18 and TRBJ2-7 gives the full variable domain: NAGVMQNPRHLVRRRGQEARLRCSPMKGHSHVYWYRQLPEEGLKFMVYLQKENIIDESGMPKERFSAEFPKEGPSILRIQQVVRGDSAAYFCASSPPGGSYEQYFGPGTRLTVT.

The chain recombines TRBV6-1 with TRBJ1-2; TRBD1 is a possible D gene (5 bases). Trimming stripped 6 bases from V and 2 bases from J, with 16 bases between. The V gene's germline CDR1 is MNHNS and CDR2 SASEGT. CDR3 length: 15 amino acids. CDR3 DNA sequence: TGTGCCAGCAGCACCAAATCGGGGCAGAACTATGGCTACACCTTC. This encodes CASSTKSGQNYGYTF.

The J gene is TRBJ2-7, the V gene TRBV7-9; a possible D gene is TRBD2 (7 bases). The V gene lost 6 bases and the J gene lost 2 bases, with 14 bases spanning the gap. Per the germline V gene, CDR1 is SEHNR and CDR2 is FQNEAQ (reference sequence). The CDR3 covers 14 residues. The CDR3 sequence: CASRGGDPPYEQYF. The CDR3 coding sequence is TGTGCCAGCAGAGGGGGGGACCCGCCCTACGAGCAGTACTTC.

J is TRBJ2-7 and V is TRBV6-4, with 10 bases fitting TRBD2. This CDR3 contains 16 residues. CDR1 and CDR2 (germline): MRHNA, SNTAGT. J gave up 1 base and V 3 bases, and 6 bases lay outside the gene matches. CDR3 region: CASSERGLASSYEQYF. The CDR3 region has the DNA TGTGCCAGCAGTGAACGGGGACTAGCGTCATCCTACGAGCAGTACTTC.

V and J are TRBV2 and TRBJ2-3; 9 nucleotides agree with TRBD2. This CDR3 has 13 amino acids. The junction had 6 bases not matched to a gene; V was cut back by 0 bases and J by 14 bases. The germline V gene has CDR1 SNHLY and CDR2 FYNNEI. The CDR3, as DNA: TGTGCCAGCAGTGAAGCGGCCGGGACTAGCCCGTATTTT. The encoded protein is CASSEAAGTSPYF.

This chain links TRBV6-5 with TRBJ2-7; a weak D match, TRBD2 (7 bases). V was shortened by 2 bases and J by 3 bases, with 11 bases between the two germline ends. Per the germline V gene, CDR1 is MNHEY and CDR2 is SVGAGI. This CDR3 comprises 14 residues. For the CDR3, the DNA is TGTGCCAGCAGTTACCTCGGGGGGCTCTACGAGCAGTACTTC. Its translation: CASSYLGGLYEQYF.

This chain connects TRBV5-4 to TRBJ2-2, with 8 bases identical to TRBD2. The CDR3 consists of 15 residues. J was trimmed by 2 bases and V by 6 bases; bases with no gene match: 6. Germline CDR1 is SGHNT and CDR2 is YYREEE (reference sequence). The CDR3 is CASTISGRNTGELFF. CDR3 in DNA: TGTGCCAGCACCATAAGCGGGAGAAACACCGGGGAGCTGTTTTTT.

The chain is built from TRBV11-1 and TRBJ2-3; no firm D call. CDR3 size: 11 residues. CDR1 and CDR2 (germline): SGHAT, FQDESV (reference sequence). Trimming removed 5 bases at V and 6 bases at J, with 6 bases between. The CDR3 nucleotides are TGTGCCAGCAGCCAGAAGGATACGCAGTATTTT. This gives the protein CASSQKDTQYF.

The J gene is TRBJ1-2, the V gene TRBV5-5, with D tentatively TRBD1 (5 bases). The CDR3 length is 14 residues. From germline, CDR1 is SGHKS and CDR2 YYEKEE (reference sequence). Trimming left V 0 bases short and J 4 bases short, with 10 bases between. CDR3 amino acids: CASSLDAGVYGYTF. As DNA, the CDR3 is TGTGCCAGCAGCTTGGATGCGGGGGTCTATGGCTACACCTTC.